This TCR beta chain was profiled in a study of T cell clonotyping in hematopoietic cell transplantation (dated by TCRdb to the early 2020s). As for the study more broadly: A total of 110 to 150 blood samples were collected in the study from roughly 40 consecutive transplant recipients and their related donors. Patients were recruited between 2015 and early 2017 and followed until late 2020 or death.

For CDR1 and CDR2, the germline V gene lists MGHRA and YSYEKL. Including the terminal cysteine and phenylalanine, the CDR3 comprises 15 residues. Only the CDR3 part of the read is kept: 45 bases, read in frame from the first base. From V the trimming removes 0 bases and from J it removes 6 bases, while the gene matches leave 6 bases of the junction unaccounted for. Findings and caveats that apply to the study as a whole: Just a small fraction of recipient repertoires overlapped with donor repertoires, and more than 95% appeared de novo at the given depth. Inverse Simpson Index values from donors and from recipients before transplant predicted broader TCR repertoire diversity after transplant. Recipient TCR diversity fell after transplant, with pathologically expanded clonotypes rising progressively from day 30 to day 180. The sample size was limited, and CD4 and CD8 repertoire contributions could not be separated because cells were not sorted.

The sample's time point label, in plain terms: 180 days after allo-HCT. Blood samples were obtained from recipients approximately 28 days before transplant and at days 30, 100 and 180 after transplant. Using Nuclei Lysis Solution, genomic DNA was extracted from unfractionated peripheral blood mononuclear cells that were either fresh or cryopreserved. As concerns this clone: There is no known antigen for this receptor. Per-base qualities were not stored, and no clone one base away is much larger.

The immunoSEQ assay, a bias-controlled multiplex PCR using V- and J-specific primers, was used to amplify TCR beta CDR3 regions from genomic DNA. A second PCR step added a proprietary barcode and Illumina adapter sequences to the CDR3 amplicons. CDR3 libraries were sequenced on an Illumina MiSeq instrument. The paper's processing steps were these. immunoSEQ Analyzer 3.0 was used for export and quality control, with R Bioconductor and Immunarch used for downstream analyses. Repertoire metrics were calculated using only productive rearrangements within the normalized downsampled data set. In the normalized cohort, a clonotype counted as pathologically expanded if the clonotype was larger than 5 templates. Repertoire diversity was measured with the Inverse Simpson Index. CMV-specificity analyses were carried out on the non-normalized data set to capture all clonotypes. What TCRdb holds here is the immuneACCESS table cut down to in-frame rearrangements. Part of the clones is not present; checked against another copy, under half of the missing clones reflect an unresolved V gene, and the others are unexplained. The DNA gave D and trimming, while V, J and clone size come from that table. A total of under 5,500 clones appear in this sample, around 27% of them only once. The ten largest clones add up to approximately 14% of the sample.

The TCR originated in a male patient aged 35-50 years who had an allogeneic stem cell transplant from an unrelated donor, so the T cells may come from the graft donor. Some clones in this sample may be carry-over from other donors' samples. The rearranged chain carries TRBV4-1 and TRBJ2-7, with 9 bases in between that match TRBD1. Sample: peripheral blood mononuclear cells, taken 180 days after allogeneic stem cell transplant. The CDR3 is CASSQDTGGISEQYF. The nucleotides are TGCGCCAGCAGCCAAGATACAGGGGGCATCTCCGAGCAGTACTTC.